A single sample is the source of the 16 T cell receptor beta chains below, sequenced in a study of vaccination effects on CD4 cells after COVID-19 (dated by TCRdb to between 2021 and 2024). To prepare the library, the immunoSEQ multiplex PCR assay was applied. In TCRdb, the immuneACCESS table is reduced to in-frame sequences with V and J assigned. These tables do not hold every clone; where another copy was compared, an unresolved V gene accounts for under half, and the others remain unexplained. Recorded for this sample are over 55,000 clones; over 70% of them occurred a single time. The ten largest account for over 3.5% of the sample. These receptors lack a known antigen. In the ViraFEST assay, PBMC were stimulated with viral peptide pools, and TCR sequencing was then used to find antigen-specific CD4+ T cell clonotypes based on their expansion. After approximately eleven days of culture, CD4+ T cells were isolated with the EasySep CD4+ T cell isolation kit. Negative nucleocapsid antibody results before and after vaccination confirmed that the healthy vaccine recipients had no prior SARS-CoV-2 infection.

Sample: CD4+ T cells from PBMCs cultured with HCoV-OC43 spike peptides, taken before COVID-19 vaccination. The cell subset or site label here, explained by the study, means: HCoV-OC43 spike overlapping peptide pool stimulation. Receptor source: a human donor who received a COVID-19 vaccine.

This sequence joins TRBV9 and TRBJ1-1, with D hard to call. Germline-derived CDR1 and CDR2 are SGDLS and YYNGEE. The CDR3 length is 13 residues. Deletions cut 4 bases from V and 0 bases from J, with 7 bases between. The CDR3 region has the DNA TGTGCCAGCAGCCGCGACCTGAACACTGAAGCTTTCTTT. Translated, it gives CASSRDLNTEAFF.

The chain recombines TRBV28 with TRBJ1-2; D remains unclear. Trimming removed 6 bases from V and 4 bases from J, with 12 bases in between. Germline assignment: CDR1 MDHEN and CDR2 SYDVKM. CDR3 length equals 13 residues. DNA for the CDR3: TGTGCCAGCAGCGGGAAACCGGGCTATGGCTACACCTTC. The encoded protein is CASSGKPGYGYTF.

The CDR3 nucleotides are TGTGCCAGCAGCCGACGACAGACTACTAACTATGGCTACACCTTC. As protein: CASSRRQTTNYGYTF. This chain joins TRBV6-5 and TRBJ1-2; tentative D call: TRBD1 (5 bases). This CDR3 spans 15 amino acids. V was trimmed by 6 bases and J by 0 bases, leaving 14 bases between them. Germline V gene sequence: CDR1 MNHEY, CDR2 SVGAGI.

V gene TRBV10-2 combines with J gene TRBJ1-1; the match to TRBD1 covers 8 bases. The V and J ends lost 6 bases and 1 base, in that order; junction bases with no gene match: 4. The CDR3 has 14 residues. CDR1 and CDR2 from the germline V gene are WSHSY and SAAADI. CDR3 nucleotides: TGCGCCAGCAGGTTAACAGGGGGGAACACTGAAGCTTTCTTT. Its translation is CASRLTGGNTEAFF.

CDR3 sequence (DNA): TGTGCCAGTAGTATTGTCGGGACAGGCTTAAAGAACACTGAAGCTTTCTTT. Translation gives CASSIVGTGLKNTEAFF. V is TRBV19 and J is TRBJ1-1, with TRBD1 matching 8 bases. The germline V gene encodes CDR1 LNHDA and CDR2 SQIVND (reference sequence). This CDR3 region has 17 residues. Trimming removed 3 bases from V and 1 base from J; junction bases left unmatched: 10.

The chain has TRBV18 and TRBJ2-3; D is unclear. V was clipped by 3 bases and J by 2 bases, with 6 bases between them. Germline V lookup: CDR1 KGHSH, CDR2 LQKENI. CDR3 length equals 13 residues. In DNA form, the CDR3 reads TGTGCCAGCTCACCCGCAATCACAGATACGCAGTATTTT. Protein: CASSPAITDTQYF.

The V gene is TRBV19, the J gene TRBJ2-5, with D unresolved. The V and J ends lost 4 bases and 5 bases respectively, with 8 bases between them. The germline gives CDR1 LNHDA, CDR2 SQIVND (reference sequence). The CDR3 covers 12 residues. The CDR3 loop is CASSNDRETQYF. The CDR3 DNA follows: TGTGCCAGTAGTAACGATCGGGAGACCCAGTACTTC. Combining the CDR3 with reference TRBV19 and TRBJ2-5 gives the whole variable domain DGGITQSPKYLFRKEGQNVTLSCEQNLNHDAMYWYRQDPGQGLRLIYYSQIVNDFQKGDIAEGYSVSREKKESFPLTVTSAQKNPTAFYLCASSNDRETQYFGPGTRLLVL.

This sequence joins TRBV18 and TRBJ2-7; no firm D call. Germline loops: CDR1 KGHSH, CDR2 LQKENI. Trimming took off 5 bases at V and 4 bases at J, with 12 bases between the two ends. The CDR3 is made up of 13 amino acids. The chain's CDR3 is CASSTTTTYEQYV. The DNA for the CDR3 is TGTGCCAGCTCAACCACCACAACATACGAGCAGTACGTC.

The chain's CDR3 is CASSDLRGPQETQYF. In DNA form, the CDR3 reads TGTGCCAGCAGTGATTTGCGGGGACCCCAAGAGACCCAGTACTTC. The rearrangement uses TRBV25-1 and TRBJ2-5, with D possibly matching TRBD2 (6 bases). In germline, CDR1 is MGHDK, CDR2 SYGVNS. CDR3 length: 15 residues. V was trimmed by 3 bases and J by 1 base, leaving 12 bases between them. Variable domain in full (rest from reference TRBV25-1 and TRBJ2-5): EADIYQTPRYLVIGTGKKITLECSQTMGHDKMYWYQQDPGMELHLIHYSYGVNSTEKGDLSSESTVSRIRTEHFPLTLESARPSHTSQYLCASSDLRGPQETQYFGPGTRLLVL.

V and J are TRBV7-2 and TRBJ1-2; no firm D call. CDR3 size: 15 residues. V lost 3 bases and J lost 4, with 15 bases in between. CDR1 and CDR2 (germline): SGHTA, FQGNSA. DNA for the CDR3: TGTGCCAGCAGCTTCACACTTCGGGAATTCTATGGCTACACCTTC. Translation gives CASSFTLREFYGYTF.

The V call is TRBV19, the J call TRBJ2-1; possibly TRBD1 for D (5 bases). The V end lost 3 bases, the J end lost 3 bases, and 15 bases lay between the germline ends. There are 16 residues in the CDR3. Germline V gives CDR1 LNHDA, CDR2 SQIVND (reference sequence). The CDR3 sequence is CASSIQGDVVYNEQFF. CDR3 bases: TGTGCCAGTAGTATCCAGGGCGACGTTGTCTACAATGAGCAGTTCTTC. Variable domain in full (rest from reference TRBV19 and TRBJ2-1): DGGITQSPKYLFRKEGQNVTLSCEQNLNHDAMYWYRQDPGQGLRLIYYSQIVNDFQKGDIAEGYSVSREKKESFPLTVTSAQKNPTAFYLCASSIQGDVVYNEQFFGPGTRLTVL.

V and J are TRBV10-2 and TRBJ2-7; TRBD1 matches 8 bases. Germline V lookup: CDR1 WSHSY, CDR2 SAAADI. Trimming removed 6 bases from V and 3 bases from J; junction bases left unmatched: 4. This CDR3 contains 13 residues. In DNA, the CDR3 is TGCGCCAGCAGCCGACAGGGGATCTACGAGCAGTACGTC. Residues: CASSRQGIYEQYV.

The chain combines TRBV7-8 with TRBJ1-5, with D maybe TRBD1 (6 bases). V was cut by 9 bases and J by 0 bases, with 9 bases left in between. This CDR3 region has 13 residues. The germline V gene has CDR1 SGHVS and CDR2 FQNEAQ. This CDR3 is CASTGSSNQPQHF. The CDR3 DNA is TGTGCCAGTACAGGGTCTAGCAATCAGCCCCAGCATTTT.

The V gene is TRBV7-2, the J gene TRBJ2-5, with D hard to call. V dropped 0 bases and J dropped 2 bases, with 4 bases sitting between them. The germline V gene has CDR1 SGHTA and CDR2 FQGNSA. The CDR3 extends over 13 amino acids. The CDR3 DNA reads TGTGCCAGCAGCTTAGCCACTCAAGAGACCCAGTACTTC. This codes for CASSLATQETQYF.

V and J are TRBV29-1 and TRBJ1-2; D ambiguous. V shed 3 bases and J shed 4 bases, with 12 bases lying between them. The CDR3 runs to 13 residues. The germline gives CDR1 SQVTM, CDR2 ANQGSEA. The CDR3 here is CSVDLGYTYGYTF. The CDR3, as DNA: TGCAGCGTTGATCTAGGGTATACCTATGGCTACACCTTC.

CDR3 amino acids: CASSTTRATDTQYF. The CDR3 region has the DNA TGTGCCAGTAGTACTACCCGGGCCACAGATACGCAGTATTTT. This chain links TRBV19 with TRBJ2-3, with D uncertain. This CDR3 has 14 amino acids. Germline CDR1 and CDR2: LNHDA and SQIVND (reference sequence). V was shortened by 4 bases and J by 2 bases, with 10 bases between the two germline ends.